A single sample gave rise to the 8 T cell receptor beta chains below, sequenced in a study of T cell repertoires in ileal Crohn's disease. Assay: immunoSEQ multiplex PCR; the TCRdb copy retains only in-frame clones and omits some. Of more than 4,500 clones in the sample, more than 75% were seen once. Source material: ileal tissue. The source of these receptors is an adult with Crohn's disease.

J is TRBJ1-3 and V is TRBV5-1; D uncertain. Trimming removed 5 bases at V and 2 bases at J, with 14 bases between. This CDR3 region has 15 residues. CDR1 and CDR2 (germline): SGHRS, YFSETQ. CDR3 protein: CASRKDSVPGNTIYF. For the CDR3, the DNA is TGCGCCAGCAGAAAGGACTCAGTCCCTGGAAACACCATATATTTT.

This clone was picked up a small number of times. The chain recombines TRBV27 with TRBJ1-5, with D possibly TRBD1 on 6 matching bases. Germline V gene sequence: CDR1 MNHEY, CDR2 SMNVEV (reference sequence). Trimming left V 3 bases short and J 3 bases short, with 18 bases between. The CDR3 runs to 17 residues. This chain's CDR3 is CASSFSVSSGHNQPQHF. For the CDR3, the DNA is TGTGCCAGCAGTTTTTCCGTTTCCTCGGGACACAATCAGCCCCAGCATTTT.

This clone was detected once. The CDR3 DNA reads as TGTGCCAGCAGCCAAGATCGAGGCACTGAAGCTTTCTTT. This gives the protein CASSQDRGTEAFF. This rearrangement joins TRBV4-2 to TRBJ1-1; D uncertain. CDR1 LGHNA and CDR2 YNFKEQ come from the germline V gene. This CDR3 comprises 13 residues. V was pared by 0 bases and J by 4 bases, with 6 bases between.

The gene calls are TRBV4-1 and TRBJ2-7; maybe TRBD2 (7 bases). There are 17 residues in the CDR3. V was pared by 6 bases and J by 7 bases, with 28 bases between. Per germline, CDR1 MGHRA and CDR2 YSYEKL. The chain's CDR3 is CASSQRFGGPSTWEQYF. The CDR3 bases are TGCGCCAGCAGTCAACGATTCGGGGGGCCATCGACGTGGGAGCAGTACTTC.

The gene calls are TRBV27 and TRBJ2-5; D gene ambiguous. Trimming stripped 0 bases from V and 11 bases from J, with 13 bases between. Germline values: CDR1 MNHEY, CDR2 SMNVEV (reference sequence). This CDR3 is built from 13 residues. The CDR3 spells CASSLSPGGRQYF. CDR3 DNA: TGTGCCAGCAGTTTATCCCCGGGTGGAAGGCAGTACTTC.

CDR3 DNA: TGTGCCAGCAGGTCACAGGGGGCGCCCCGAGAATATAATTCACCCCTCCACTTT. It encodes CASRSQGAPREYNSPLHF. This sequence joins TRBV27 and TRBJ1-6; 9 bases map to TRBD1. J was trimmed by 4 bases and V by 6 bases; bases with no gene match: 13. The CDR3 totals 18 residues. Germline V gene data show CDR1 as MNHEY and CDR2 as SMNVEV (reference sequence).

This clone was counted a few times. The DNA for the CDR3 is TGTGCCAGCAGTTTAGGGGGAGGGAAGGGCAGTGAAAAACTGTTTTTT. It is translated as CASSLGGGKGSEKLFF. This chain connects TRBV28 to TRBJ1-4; a weak D match, TRBD1 (5 bases). Deletions cut 2 bases from V and 7 bases from J, with 17 bases between. Germline V gene lookup returns CDR1 MDHEN and CDR2 SYDVKM. The CDR3 sequence is 16 residues long.

The CDR3 sequence is CASRMSGGGAEEQYF. In DNA form, the CDR3 reads TGCGCCAGCAGAATGTCAGGCGGGGGGGCGGAGGAGCAGTACTTC. The V call is TRBV4-1, the J call TRBJ2-7; TRBD2 agrees at 9 bases. V trimming: 6 bases; J trimming: 7 bases; junction bases outside the gene matches: 13. Germline V gene lookup returns CDR1 MGHRA and CDR2 YSYEKL. The CDR3 extends over 15 amino acids.